The 30 T cell receptor beta chains below all came from one sample that was sequenced in a study of cytomegalovirus exposure and HLA in healthy donors. The PCR had 60 Vbeta and 13 Jbeta primers. The data were produced by immunoSEQ multiplex PCR, yet TCRdb's version contains in-frame clones alone and is incomplete. The sample has 150,000 to 200,000 clones, roughly 83% seen once. Sequenced sample: PBMCs. These receptor sequences come from a woman aged 45-60 years in good health and CMV-seronegative.

The chain uses TRBV15 and TRBJ2-1; 9 positions agree with TRBD2. CDR1 and CDR2 from the germline V gene are LNHNV and YYDKDF (reference sequence). This CDR3 region has 16 residues. V shed 5 bases, J shed 6 bases, and the junction held 11 bases outside the gene matches. CDR3 sequence (DNA): TGTGCCACCAGCGGAGCACTAGCGGGCGGGTTCAATGAGCAGTTCTTC. This translates into CATSGALAGGFNEQFF.

The V gene is TRBV25-1, the J gene TRBJ1-3; no reliable D call. The CDR3 extends over 18 amino acids. CDR1 and CDR2 (germline): MGHDK, SYGVNS. V lost 4 bases and J 2 bases, leaving 21 bases between the germline ends. For the CDR3, the DNA is TGTGCCAGCAGTGGATATCGGGGTTCCACTCTAGCTGGAAACACCATATATTTT. Protein: CASSGYRGSTLAGNTIYF.

V gene TRBV7-8 combines with J gene TRBJ1-1; a possible D gene is TRBD1 (5 bases). Germline CDR1 and CDR2: SGHVS and FQNEAQ. V was trimmed by 4 bases and J by 1 base, leaving 13 bases between them. This CDR3 is 15 amino acids long. CDR3: CASSSRGGANTEAFF. For the CDR3, the DNA is TGTGCCAGCAGCTCCCGGGGAGGGGCGAACACTGAAGCTTTCTTT.

V gene TRBV30 combines with J gene TRBJ2-3, with D unclear. The V gene lost 7 bases and the J gene lost 4 bases, with 12 bases spanning the gap. This CDR3 is built from 12 residues. Germline-derived CDR1 and CDR2 are GTSNPN and SVGIG (reference sequence). DNA of the CDR3: TGTGCCTTGAGCCTAACAGCAGATACGCAGTATTTT. This gives the protein CALSLTADTQYF.

The V and J genes are TRBV11-2 and TRBJ1-2, with TRBD1 matching over 9 bases. The V segment lost 5 bases and the J segment 7 bases; nucleotides outside the gene matches: 8. The CDR3 loop spans 14 amino acids. Germline CDR1 is SGHAT and CDR2 is FQNNGV. The CDR3 is CASSTHDRGVGYTF. The CDR3 region has the DNA TGTGCCAGCAGCACCCATGACAGGGGGGTTGGCTACACCTTC.

The chain recombines TRBV6-5 with TRBJ2-7, with a possible D match to TRBD2 (6 bases). Germline V gives CDR1 MNHEY, CDR2 SVGAGI. Trimming took off 0 bases at V and 2 bases at J, with 8 bases between the two ends. The CDR3 is 14 residues long. The CDR3 DNA reads TGTGCCAGCAGTTACTCGAGACTAGCCTACGAGCAGTACTTC. It specifies CASSYSRLAYEQYF.

This chain joins TRBV5-6 and TRBJ1-2; TRBD1 matches at 7 bases. Germline loops: CDR1 SGHDT, CDR2 YYEEEE. The CDR3 length is 13 residues. With V trimmed by 3 bases and J by 7 bases, 6 bases remained unmatched. The DNA for the CDR3 is TGTGCCAGCAGCTCCGAATACAGGGGTGGCTACACCTTC. Its protein product is CASSSEYRGGYTF. Full variable domain (outside the CDR3, taken from reference TRBV5-6 and TRBJ1-2): DAGVTQSPTHLIKTRGQQVTLRCSPKSGHDTVSWYQQALGQGPQFIFQYYEEEERQRGNFPDRFSGHQFPNYSSELNVNALLLGDSALYLCASSSEYRGGYTFGSGTRLTVV.

The rearrangement joins TRBV11-1 to TRBJ2-2; 7 nucleotides line up with TRBD1. The CDR3 length is 15 residues. V shed 5 bases and J 4 bases; nucleotides not matched to a gene: 7. Germline V CDR1 and CDR2: SGHAT, FQDESV (reference sequence). CDR3 coding DNA: TGTGCCAGCAGCGGTTGGGACAGAATCACCGGGGAGCTGTTTTTT. Translated: CASSGWDRITGELFF.

In DNA form, the CDR3 reads TGTGCCAGCAGTGTAGCGGGACGAACCTACAATGAGCAGTTCTTC. It codes for CASSVAGRTYNEQFF. The rearrangement joins TRBV28 to TRBJ2-1, with 8 nucleotides matching TRBD2. The CDR3 has 15 amino acids. Germline CDR1 is MDHEN and CDR2 is SYDVKM. V dropped 5 bases and J dropped 2; count of bases not matched to a gene: 5.

A note on this clone: Germline and junction disagree at one end, which may indicate a read error. The chain uses TRBV7-9 and TRBJ2-5; 11 nucleotides line up with TRBD2. The last part of the DNA fits TRBJ2-7 better; the J call may be wrong. In germline, CDR1 is SEHNR, CDR2 FQNEAQ (reference sequence). The CDR3 length is 15 residues. Here the CDR3 DNA reads TGTGCCAGCAGCATAGCGGGAGGGCCCAGGGACGAGCAGTACTTC. Its protein is CASSIAGGPRDEQYF.

The chain couples TRBV2 to TRBJ2-3; 11 positions agree with TRBD2. Trimming cost V 4 bases and J 2 bases; bases outside gene matches: 8. Germline-derived CDR1 and CDR2 are SNHLY and FYNNEI. The CDR3 has 17 amino acids. The CDR3 loop reads CASSATSGGLSTDTQYF. In DNA form, the CDR3 reads TGTGCCAGCAGTGCCACTAGCGGGGGCCTGTCCACAGATACGCAGTATTTT.

The chain carries TRBV11-2 and TRBJ1-3; D gene uncertain. The length of the CDR3 is 13 residues. Trimming removed 4 bases at V and 8 bases at J, with 12 bases between. Germline CDR1 SGHAT, CDR2 FQNNGV. CDR3 residues: CASSSDSSHTIYF. CDR3 DNA sequence: TGTGCCAGCAGCTCCGACTCCTCACACACCATATATTTT.

The chain couples TRBV18 to TRBJ2-1; TRBD1 matches 7 bases. V lost 3 bases to trimming and J lost 5 bases; unmatched junction nucleotides: 4. Germline loops: CDR1 KGHSH, CDR2 LQKENI. This CDR3 has 14 residues. The DNA of the CDR3 is TGTGCCAGCTCACCTAGACAGGGCCACAATGAGCAGTTCTTC. It specifies CASSPRQGHNEQFF.

V and J are TRBV7-9 and TRBJ1-4; D remains ambiguous. This CDR3 spans 15 amino acids. Germline CDR1 SEHNR, CDR2 FQNEAQ (reference sequence). The V and J ends lost 1 base and 13 bases respectively, with 19 bases between them. The CDR3 DNA follows: TGTGCCAGCAGCTTAGATTTAGTGAGGGAGGCAAGACTGTTTTTT. This sequence encodes CASSLDLVREARLFF.

The V and J genes are TRBV25-1 and TRBJ1-1; no reliable D call. Deletions cut 4 bases from V and 8 bases from J, with 8 bases between. The CDR3 spans 11 residues. From germline, CDR1 is MGHDK and CDR2 SYGVNS. This CDR3 reads CASSAGLEAFF. In nucleotides, the CDR3 is TGTGCCAGCAGTGCAGGCCTAGAAGCTTTCTTT.

The chain employs TRBV2 and TRBJ2-6; possible D gene TRBD2, 5 bases. V lost 4 bases and J 2 bases, leaving 9 bases between the germline ends. The CDR3 sequence is 15 residues long. Germline V gene data show CDR1 as SNHLY and CDR2 as FYNNEI. The CDR3 sequence: CASSALEAGANVLTF. The CDR3 DNA is TGTGCCAGCAGTGCTCTGGAGGCTGGGGCCAACGTCCTGACTTTC.

The chain couples TRBV5-4 to TRBJ2-3; the match to TRBD2 covers 16 bases. The germline gives CDR1 SGHNT, CDR2 YYREEE (reference sequence). The length of the CDR3 is 18 residues. Trimming cost V 3 bases and J 1 base; bases outside gene matches: 5. Here the CDR3 reads CASSSGTSGGAGTDTQYF. Written as DNA, the CDR3 is TGTGCCAGCAGCTCCGGGACTAGCGGGGGGGCCGGCACAGATACGCAGTATTTT.

This chain links TRBV18 with TRBJ1-1; D might be TRBD1 (5 bases). Trimming stripped 3 bases from V and 5 bases from J, with 13 bases between. Per the germline V gene, CDR1 is KGHSH and CDR2 is LQKENI. The CDR3 consists of 14 residues. DNA for the CDR3: TGTGCCAGCTCACCGGGCCTCGGGGGGACTGAAGCTTTCTTT. This gives the protein CASSPGLGGTEAFF.

V and J are TRBV4-3 and TRBJ1-2, with a tentative D call TRBD1 (6 bases). CDR1 is LGHNA, CDR2 YSLEER, per germline. The CDR3 has 15 residues. With 5 bases removed from V and 2 bases from J, the gap between germline ends came to 15 bases. This CDR3 reads CASSDRQVNNYGYTF. CDR3 sequence (DNA): TGCGCCAGCAGCGACAGACAGGTCAACAACTATGGCTACACCTTC.

The chain joins TRBV7-8 to TRBJ1-3; no reliable D call. The CDR3 extends over 18 amino acids. Trimming removed 1 base from V and 0 bases from J, with 16 bases in between. Germline CDR1 reads SGHVS; CDR2 reads FQNEAQ. The DNA for the CDR3 is TGTGCCAGCAGCTTAGGCGGTGTCAAACCATCCTCTGGAAACACCATATATTTT. Protein sequence: CASSLGGVKPSSGNTIYF.

A remark on this clone: Other DNA sequences in the sample encode the same CDR3. J is TRBJ2-5 and V is TRBV18; D is unresolved. The CDR3 totals 12 residues. V shed 3 bases and J shed 4 bases, with 6 bases lying between them. Germline-derived CDR1 and CDR2 are KGHSH and LQKENI. The CDR3 region has the DNA TGTGCCAGCTCACCGCGTGCAGAGACCCAGTACTTC. It yields the protein CASSPRAETQYF.

This chain uses TRBV27 with TRBJ2-7, with 8 positions matching TRBD2. This CDR3 region has 15 residues. CDR1 and CDR2 (germline): MNHEY, SMNVEV (reference sequence). Unmatched junction bases numbered 9, after V lost 5 bases and J lost 3 bases. CDR3 sequence: CASSPPAGAYYEQYF. The CDR3 nucleotides are TGTGCCAGCAGTCCCCCAGCGGGAGCTTACTACGAGCAGTACTTC.

V is TRBV15 and J is TRBJ1-5; D is unresolved. CDR1 is LNHNV and CDR2 is YYDKDF in the germline V gene (reference sequence). The length of the CDR3 is 16 residues. The V end lost 5 bases, the J end lost 3 bases, and 17 bases lay between the germline ends. This CDR3 reads CATSEFLSGSNQPQHF. CDR3 coding DNA: TGTGCCACCAGCGAATTCCTTTCGGGATCCAATCAGCCCCAGCATTTT.

The CDR3 loop is CASSSTDPYTEAFF. As DNA, the CDR3 is TGTGCCAGCAGTTCGACAGATCCATACACTGAAGCTTTCTTT. The chain joins TRBV6-5 to TRBJ1-1; D possibly corresponds to TRBD1 (5 bases). V dropped 4 bases and J dropped 3 bases, with 12 bases sitting between them. This CDR3 region has 14 residues. The germline V gene encodes CDR1 MNHEY and CDR2 SVGAGI.

CDR3 region: CASRRAASYEQYF. The CDR3 nucleotides are TGTGCCAGCCGCAGGGCGGCATCCTACGAGCAGTACTTC. The chain carries TRBV6-5 and TRBJ2-7, with TRBD1 as a possible D gene (5 bases). V was pared by 8 bases and J by 1 base, with 12 bases between. The CDR3 has 13 amino acids. Germline loops: CDR1 MNHEY, CDR2 SVGAGI.

This chain links TRBV5-1 with TRBJ1-6; D is unclear. The V gene lost 0 bases and the J gene lost 0 bases, with 7 bases spanning the gap. Germline values: CDR1 SGHRS, CDR2 YFSETQ. The CDR3 runs to 16 residues. CDR3 loop: CASSLAGSSYNSPLHF. The CDR3 DNA reads TGCGCCAGCAGCTTGGCCGGGAGCTCCTATAATTCACCCCTCCACTTT.

The gene calls are TRBV11-2 and TRBJ2-1, with a tentative D call TRBD2 (5 bases). V was trimmed by 2 bases and J by 8 bases, leaving 16 bases between them. This CDR3 comprises 15 residues. The germline gives CDR1 SGHAT, CDR2 FQNNGV. The chain's CDR3 is CASSLTPRGFDEQFF. Written as DNA, the CDR3 is TGTGCCAGCAGCTTAACCCCTCGGGGTTTCGATGAGCAGTTCTTC. Using reference TRBV11-2 and TRBJ2-1 for the parts outside the CDR3, the full variable domain is EAGVAQSPRYKIIEKRQSVAFWCNPISGHATLYWYQQILGQGPKLLIQFQNNGVVDDSQLPKDRFSAERLKGVDSTLKIQPAKLEDSAVYLCASSLTPRGFDEQFFGPGTRLTVL.

The chain carries TRBV5-1 and TRBJ2-1; 12 bases are shared with TRBD2. The CDR3 has 16 residues. Germline V CDR1 and CDR2: SGHRS, YFSETQ. The V gene end was trimmed by 2 bases and the J gene end by 7 bases; junction bases not matched to a gene: 7. The CDR3 is CASSFEGLAGLNEQFF. CDR3 bases: TGCGCCAGCAGCTTCGAGGGACTAGCGGGCCTTAATGAGCAGTTCTTC.

This clone showed up just a few times. V and J are TRBV7-9 and TRBJ1-4; D is undetermined. Looked up from germline, CDR1 is SEHNR and CDR2 is FQNEAQ (reference sequence). The CDR3 runs to 15 residues. V was trimmed by 1 base and J by 3 bases, leaving 9 bases between them. CDR3 in DNA: TGTGCCAGCAGCTTAGGTGCCAGCGCTAATGAAAAACTGTTTTTT. Translation gives CASSLGASANEKLFF.

Only a few counts were recorded for this clone. The rearrangement joins TRBV28 to TRBJ1-5, with 9 positions matching TRBD1. CDR1 is MDHEN and CDR2 is SYDVKM in the germline V gene. Trimming cost V 5 bases and J 15 bases; bases outside gene matches: 8. This CDR3 has 12 amino acids. CDR3 residues: CASSTTGTGWHF. As DNA, the CDR3 is TGTGCCAGCAGTACCACCGGGACAGGGTGGCATTTT.